The sequence of this TCR beta chain was determined in a study of CD8+CD57+ T cells in acquired aplastic anemia. Study in general: Sorted CD4+ and CD8+ cells gave an average of roughly 3 ug of DNA.

The length of the CDR3 is 10 residues. Per the germline V gene, CDR1 is SQVTM and CDR2 is ANQGSEA. V was shortened by 4 bases and J by 0 bases, with 0 bases between the two germline ends. By flow cytometry, patients selected for sequencing had shown an expansion of CD8+CD57+ cells. CDR3 and TCR beta VDJ profiling relied on genomic DNA as the template. Using its own MiXCR run on the reads, TCRdb lists one record per CDR3 protein. In the table there are some 170,000 distinct CDR3 sequences, 40% to 50% of which are singletons. This receptor was obtained from a human donor with aplastic anemia. Sequenced input: sorted CD4+, CD8+, or CD8+CD57+ T cells (not recorded which) from PBMCs. The rearrangement links TRBV29-1 to TRBJ1-2; no firm D call. CDR3 coding DNA: TGCAGCGTTGCTAACTATGGCTACACCTTC. Translation gives CSVANYGYTF.